Below are 13 T cell receptor beta chains sequenced from a single sample in a study of T cell responses to AZD1222 COVID-19 vaccine (dated by TCRdb to the early 2020s). The protocol used for the library was the immunoSEQ multiplex PCR assay. The source is immuneACCESS, and TCRdb retained only in-frame sequences with V and J called. Part of the clones is not carried over; for the studies checked, unresolved V genes explain less than half of this, and the remainder is unexplained. Present in this sample are approximately 150,000 clones, 85% to 95% of which were seen just once. The leading ten clones occupy 1.3% of the sample. The sample's time point label, in plain terms: baseline before first vaccination. This specimen consisted of peripheral blood, obtained on day 0 of AZD1222 vaccination. These receptor sequences come from an adult in good health.

This rearrangement joins TRBV24-1 to TRBJ1-5, with TRBD1 matching over 7 bases. The V gene's germline CDR1 is KGHDR and CDR2 SFDVKD. Unmatched junction bases numbered 7, after V lost 3 bases and J lost 0 bases. CDR3 length: 17 residues. CDR3 sequence reads: CATSDGRDRHSNQPQHF. For the CDR3, the DNA is TGTGCCACCAGTGATGGTAGGGACAGACATAGCAATCAGCCCCAGCATTTT.

The rearrangement uses TRBV6-1 and TRBJ2-7, with TRBD1 matching over 7 bases. The germline gives CDR1 MNHNS, CDR2 SASEGT. The CDR3 runs 17 residues. Trimming at V came to 1 base and at J to 0 bases, leaving 9 bases not matched to a gene. CDR3 region: CASSEGIRDRVSYEQYF. The DNA of the CDR3 is TGTGCCAGCAGTGAAGGGATTAGGGACAGAGTCTCCTACGAGCAGTACTTC.

This clone was counted once. The rearrangement joins TRBV27 to TRBJ1-2, with TRBD1 matching 11 bases. This CDR3 is 18 amino acids long. Trimming took 5 bases from V and 5 from J; bases not matched to a gene: 16. Germline CDR1 reads MNHEY; CDR2 reads SMNVEV (reference sequence). This CDR3 reads CASSPLGQGADLGYGYTF. As DNA, the CDR3 is TGTGCCAGCAGTCCCCTTGGACAGGGGGCTGATTTAGGTTATGGCTACACCTTC.

J is TRBJ1-2 and V is TRBV6-5; tentative D call: TRBD1 (5 bases). Germline CDR1 reads MNHEY; CDR2 reads SVGAGI. There are 13 residues in the CDR3. Trimming left V 6 bases short and J 6 bases short, with 14 bases between. This CDR3 reads CASSSGGADGYTF. The CDR3 coding sequence is TGTGCCAGCAGCTCCGGGGGTGCGGATGGCTACACCTTC.

The rearrangement joins TRBV19 to TRBJ2-3; 9 bases map to TRBD2. J lost 6 bases, V lost 5 bases, and 9 bases had no gene match. Germline V gives CDR1 LNHDA, CDR2 SQIVND (reference sequence). This CDR3 region has 15 residues. The CDR3 here is CASSSLAGSLDTQYF. The CDR3 DNA reads as TGTGCCAGTAGTTCGCTAGCGGGATCATTGGATACGCAGTATTTT.

This chain uses TRBV5-6 with TRBJ1-4; D might be TRBD1 (5 bases). Germline CDR1 reads SGHDT; CDR2 reads YYEEEE. CDR3 length: 16 amino acids. The V and J ends lost 8 bases and 1 base respectively, with 18 bases between them. Here the CDR3 DNA reads TGTGCCAGACCGGGGGGGAGAATTGAAACTAATGAAAAACTGTTTTTT. Translating gives CARPGGRIETNEKLFF.

V is TRBV7-9 and J is TRBJ1-1; TRBD1 might be the D (6 bases). Germline CDR1 SEHNR, CDR2 FQNEAQ (reference sequence). The V end lost 5 bases, the J end lost 2 bases, and 12 bases lay between the germline ends. CDR3 length: 14 amino acids. The CDR3 sequence: CASSPKGGNTEAFF. CDR3 bases: TGTGCCAGCAGCCCCAAAGGGGGAAACACTGAAGCTTTCTTT.

The chain employs TRBV30 and TRBJ1-5; no firm D call. V was clipped by 3 bases and J by 0 bases, with 9 bases between them. Germline-derived CDR1 and CDR2 are GTSNPN and SVGIG (reference sequence). The CDR3 spans 14 residues. The CDR3 region has the DNA TGTGCCTGGAGCCCCTCGGTTAGCAATCAGCCCCAGCATTTT. Translated, it gives CAWSPSVSNQPQHF.

This clone occurred a few times. The chain has TRBV7-2 and TRBJ2-7; 9 nucleotides align to TRBD1. V lost 5 bases, J lost 0 bases, and 14 bases stayed unmatched. The CDR3 loop spans 18 amino acids. Germline V gene sequence: CDR1 SGHTA, CDR2 FQGNSA. CDR3 nucleotide sequence: TGTGCCAGCAGCGGTGATTATACAGGGGGCTCGATCTCCTACGAGCAGTACTTC. This sequence encodes CASSGDYTGGSISYEQYF.

The chain recombines TRBV18 with TRBJ1-1, with no clear D. V gave up 5 bases and J gave up 1 base, with 5 bases separating them. The CDR3 loop spans 12 amino acids. Germline loops: CDR1 KGHSH, CDR2 LQKENI. The CDR3 nucleotides read TGTGCCAGCTCAAAGGGGAACACTGAAGCTTTCTTT. This encodes CASSKGNTEAFF.

V gene TRBV3-1 (or the pseudogene TRBV3-2) combines with J gene TRBJ2-1; 11 bases are shared with TRBD2. J was trimmed by 4 bases and V by 5 bases; bases with no gene match: 7. This CDR3 region has 16 residues. Germline assignment: CDR1 LGHDT and CDR2 YNNKEL (reference sequence). As DNA, the CDR3 is TGTGCCAGCAGCTCGTTTAGCGGGGGGGAATACAATGAGCAGTTCTTC. It translates to CASSSFSGGEYNEQFF.

This clone was seen a handful of times. The chain combines TRBV16 with TRBJ1-1; D remains unclear. Germline loops: CDR1 KGHSY, CDR2 FQNENV. Trimming took 0 bases from V and 0 from J, leaving 8 bases between them. The CDR3 totals 15 residues. The CDR3 coding sequence is TGTGCCAGCAGCCAATCGGGTAGGTTGAACACTGAAGCTTTCTTT. Translation: CASSQSGRLNTEAFF.

This rearrangement joins TRBV25-1 to TRBJ2-1; a possible D gene is TRBD1 (5 bases). From germline, CDR1 is MGHDK and CDR2 SYGVNS. V was trimmed by 2 bases and J by 2 bases, leaving 7 bases between them. The CDR3 contains 14 residues. CDR3 loop: CASSEQGPYNEQFF. As DNA, the CDR3 is TGTGCCAGCAGTGAACAGGGTCCCTACAATGAGCAGTTCTTC.